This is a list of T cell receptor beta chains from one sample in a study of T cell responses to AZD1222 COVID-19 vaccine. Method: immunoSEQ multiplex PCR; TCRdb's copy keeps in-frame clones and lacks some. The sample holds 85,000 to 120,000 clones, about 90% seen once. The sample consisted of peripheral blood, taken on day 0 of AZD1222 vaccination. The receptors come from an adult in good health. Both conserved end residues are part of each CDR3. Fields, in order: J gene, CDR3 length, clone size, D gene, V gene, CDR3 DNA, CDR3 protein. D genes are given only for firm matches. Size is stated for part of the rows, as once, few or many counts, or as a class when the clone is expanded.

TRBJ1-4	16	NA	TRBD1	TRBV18	TGTGCCAGCTCACTACACACAGGGGGCGCAGGGGAAAAACTGTTTTTT	CASSLHTGGAGEKLFF
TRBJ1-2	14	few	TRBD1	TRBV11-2	TGTGCCAGCAGCTTAGAGCCAGGGGGACGGGGCTACACCTTC	CASSLEPGGRGYTF
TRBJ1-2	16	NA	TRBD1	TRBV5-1	TGCGCCAGCAGCTTGGAGGGGACAGGGATCGGATATGGCTACACCTTC	CASSLEGTGIGYGYTF
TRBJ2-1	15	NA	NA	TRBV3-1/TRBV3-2	TGTGCCAGCAGGCCTCCCGGGTCCCCTTACAATGAGCAGTTCTTC	CASRPPGSPYNEQFF
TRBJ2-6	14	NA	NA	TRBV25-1	TGTGCCAGCAGTAAAGGGGCTGGGGCCAACGTCCTGACTTTC	CASSKGAGANVLTF
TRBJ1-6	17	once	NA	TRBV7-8	TGTGCCAGCAGCTTAAGGAGGGTACTCAGGGATAATTCACCCCTCCACTTT	CASSLRRVLRDNSPLHF
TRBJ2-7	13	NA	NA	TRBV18	TGTGCCAGCTCACCGTCCGGGACGAGAGAGCAGTACTTC	CASSPSGTREQYF
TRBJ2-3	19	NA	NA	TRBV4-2	TGTGCCAGCAGCCAAGATCTTGTGCAAGGGGAACTAGGCACAGATACGCAGTATTTT	CASSQDLVQGELGTDTQYF
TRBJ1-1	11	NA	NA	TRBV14	TGTGCCAGCAGGGGGTTCACTGAAGCTTTCTTT	CASRGFTEAFF
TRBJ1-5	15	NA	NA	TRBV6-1	TGTGCCAGCAGTGAAAGTTGGGTGCACAGCCAGCCCCAGCATTTT	CASSESWVHSQPQHF
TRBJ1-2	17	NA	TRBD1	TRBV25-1	TGTGCCAGCAGTGTGCTTACAGGGGGCCATTCTAACTATGGCTACACCTTC	CASSVLTGGHSNYGYTF
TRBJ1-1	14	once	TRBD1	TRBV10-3	TGTGCCATCAGCAGGGACAGGGGAAACACTGAAGCTTTCTTT	CAISRDRGNTEAFF
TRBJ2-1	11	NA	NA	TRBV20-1	TGCAGTGCTAGCGATTGGAATGAGCAGTTCTTC	CSASDWNEQFF
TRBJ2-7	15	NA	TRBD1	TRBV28	TGTGCCAGCAGTGTACCGGGACAGGGCGCGTCCGAGCAGTACTTC	CASSVPGQGASEQYF
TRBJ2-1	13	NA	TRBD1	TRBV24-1	TGTGCCACCAGCGGACAGGGGAGAAATGAGCAGTTCTTC	CATSGQGRNEQFF
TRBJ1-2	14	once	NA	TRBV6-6	TGTGCCAGCACCCCATGGGCAGGGGACTATGGCTACACCTTC	CASTPWAGDYGYTF
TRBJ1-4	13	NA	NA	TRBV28	TGTGCCAGCAGGGGACCGCTTAATGAAAAACTGTTTTTT	CASRGPLNEKLFF
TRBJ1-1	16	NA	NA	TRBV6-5	TGTGCCAGCAGTTACGGTAGGGCTCCAATGAACACTGAAGCTTTCTTT	CASSYGRAPMNTEAFF
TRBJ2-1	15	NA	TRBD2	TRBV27	TGTGCCAGTTGGACTAGCGGGTATCTTAGGAATGAGCAGTTCTTC	CASWTSGYLRNEQFF
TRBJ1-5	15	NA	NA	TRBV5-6	TGTGCCAGCAGCTCCGGCCCGTATAGCAATCAGCCCCAGCATTTT	CASSSGPYSNQPQHF
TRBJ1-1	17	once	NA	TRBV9	TGTGCCAGCAGCGTAGGAGGGGAAAGTAGGACAAACACTGAAGCTTTCTTT	CASSVGGESRTNTEAFF
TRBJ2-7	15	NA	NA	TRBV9	TGTGCCAGCAGCGTTCAGGCAGGGGAATTCTACGAGCAGTACTTC	CASSVQAGEFYEQYF
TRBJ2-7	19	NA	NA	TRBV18	TGTGCCAGCTCACTTATACCACTACCGAGAAAAATCGGCTCCTACGAGCAGTACTTC	CASSLIPLPRKIGSYEQYF
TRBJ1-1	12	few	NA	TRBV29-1	TGCAGCGCCTCAGGGATTACTACTGAAGCTTTCTTT	CSASGITTEAFF
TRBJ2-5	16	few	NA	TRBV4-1	TGCGCCAGCAGCCCCGACGTTCAGGGCCAAAAAGAGACCCAGTACTTC	CASSPDVQGQKETQYF
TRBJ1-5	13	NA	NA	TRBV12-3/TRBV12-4	TGTGCCAGCACGAGGGGGGGCAATCAGCCCCAGCATTTT	CASTRGGNQPQHF
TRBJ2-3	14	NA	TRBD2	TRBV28	TGTGCCACCCGGACTAGCGGCCTCACAGATACGCAGTATTTT	CATRTSGLTDTQYF
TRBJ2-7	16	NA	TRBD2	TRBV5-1	TGCGCCAGCAGGTCGGACGGCGGGAGGGCCTCCTACGAGCAGTACTTC	CASRSDGGRASYEQYF
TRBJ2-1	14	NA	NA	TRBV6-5	TGTGCCAGCAGTTATAGTATGAGGGGGAATGAGCAGTTCTTC	CASSYSMRGNEQFF
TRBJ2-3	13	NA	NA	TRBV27	TGTGCCAGCAGCTTACTGGTGGGGGATACGCAGTATTTT	CASSLLVGDTQYF
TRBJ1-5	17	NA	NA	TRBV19	TGTGCCAGAGGGCCCCCAAGTAGAGGGGAGGGCAATCAGCCCCAGCATTTT	CARGPPSRGEGNQPQHF
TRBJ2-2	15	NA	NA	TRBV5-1	TGCGCCAGCAGCTTGCTCCAGGTGAACACCGGGGAGCTGTTTTTT	CASSLLQVNTGELFF
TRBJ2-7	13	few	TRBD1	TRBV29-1	TGCAGCGTTGGATACAGGGGGACCTACGAGCAGTACTTC	CSVGYRGTYEQYF